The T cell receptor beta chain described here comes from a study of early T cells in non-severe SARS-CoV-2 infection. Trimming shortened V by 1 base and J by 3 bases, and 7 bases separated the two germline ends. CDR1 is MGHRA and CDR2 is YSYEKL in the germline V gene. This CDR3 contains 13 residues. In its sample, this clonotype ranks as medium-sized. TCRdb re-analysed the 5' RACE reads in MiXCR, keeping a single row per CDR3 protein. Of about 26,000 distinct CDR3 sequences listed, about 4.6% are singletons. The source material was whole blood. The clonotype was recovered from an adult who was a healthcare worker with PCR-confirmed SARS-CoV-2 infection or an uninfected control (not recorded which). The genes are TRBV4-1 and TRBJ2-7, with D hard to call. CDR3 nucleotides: TGCGCCAGCAGCCAAGGTCCCGGCTACGAGCAGTACTTC. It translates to CASSQGPGYEQYF.